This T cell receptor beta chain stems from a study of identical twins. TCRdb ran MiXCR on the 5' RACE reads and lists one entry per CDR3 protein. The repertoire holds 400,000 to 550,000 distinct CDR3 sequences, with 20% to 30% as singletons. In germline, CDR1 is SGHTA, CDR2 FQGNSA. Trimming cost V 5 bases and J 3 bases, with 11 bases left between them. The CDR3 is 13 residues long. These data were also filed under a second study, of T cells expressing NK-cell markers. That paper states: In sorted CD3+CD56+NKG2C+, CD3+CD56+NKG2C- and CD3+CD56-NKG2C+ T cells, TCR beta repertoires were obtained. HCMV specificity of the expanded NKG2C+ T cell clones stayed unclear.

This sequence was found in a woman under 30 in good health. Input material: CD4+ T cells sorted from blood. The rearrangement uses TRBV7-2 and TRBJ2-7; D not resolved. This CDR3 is CASSPAPNYEQYF. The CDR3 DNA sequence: TGTGCCAGCAGCCCAGCCCCTAACTACGAGCAGTACTTC.